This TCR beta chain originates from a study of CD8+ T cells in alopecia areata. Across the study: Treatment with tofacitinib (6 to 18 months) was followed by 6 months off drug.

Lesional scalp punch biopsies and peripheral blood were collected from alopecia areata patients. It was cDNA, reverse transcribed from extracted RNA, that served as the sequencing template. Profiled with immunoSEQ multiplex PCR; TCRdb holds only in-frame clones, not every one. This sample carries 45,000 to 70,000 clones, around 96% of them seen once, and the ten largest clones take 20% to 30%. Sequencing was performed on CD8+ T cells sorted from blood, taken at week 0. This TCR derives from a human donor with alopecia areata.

CDR3 DNA sequence: TGTGCCAGCAGCTTTCAGGCGGGGACTGAAGCTTTCTTT. Translation gives CASSFQAGTEAFF. The chain links TRBV7-9 to TRBJ1-1; no firm D call. Germline lookup yields CDR1 SEHNR and CDR2 FQNEAQ (reference sequence). The ends were cut back, 3 bases at V and 5 bases at J, with 10 bases in the middle. The CDR3 is made up of 13 amino acids.